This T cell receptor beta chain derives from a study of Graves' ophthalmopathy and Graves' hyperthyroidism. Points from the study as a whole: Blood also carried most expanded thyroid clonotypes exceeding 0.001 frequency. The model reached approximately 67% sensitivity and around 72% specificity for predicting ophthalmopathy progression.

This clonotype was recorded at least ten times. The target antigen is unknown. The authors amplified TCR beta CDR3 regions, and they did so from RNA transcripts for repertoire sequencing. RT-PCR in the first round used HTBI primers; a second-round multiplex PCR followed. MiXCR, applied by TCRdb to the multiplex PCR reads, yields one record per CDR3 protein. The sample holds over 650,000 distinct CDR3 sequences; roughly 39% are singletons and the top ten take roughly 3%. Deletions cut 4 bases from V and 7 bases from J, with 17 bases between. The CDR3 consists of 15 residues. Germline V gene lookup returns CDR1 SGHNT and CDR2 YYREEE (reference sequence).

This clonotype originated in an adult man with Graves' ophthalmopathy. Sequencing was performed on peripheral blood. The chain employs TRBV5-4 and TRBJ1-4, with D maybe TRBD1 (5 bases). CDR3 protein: CASSQGVRGVEKLFF. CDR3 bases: TGTGCCAGCAGCCAGGGCGTCCGCGGGGTTGAAAAACTGTTTTTT.